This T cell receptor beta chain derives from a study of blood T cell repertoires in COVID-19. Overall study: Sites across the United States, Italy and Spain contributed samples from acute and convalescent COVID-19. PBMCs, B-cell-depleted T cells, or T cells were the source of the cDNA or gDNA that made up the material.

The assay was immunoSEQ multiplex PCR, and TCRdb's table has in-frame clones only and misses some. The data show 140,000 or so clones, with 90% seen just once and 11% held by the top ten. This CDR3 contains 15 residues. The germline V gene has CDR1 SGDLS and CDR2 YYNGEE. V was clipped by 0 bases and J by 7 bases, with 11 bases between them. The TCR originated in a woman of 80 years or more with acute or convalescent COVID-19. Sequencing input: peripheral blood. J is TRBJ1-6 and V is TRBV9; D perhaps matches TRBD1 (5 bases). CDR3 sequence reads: CASSVGGLGNSPLHF. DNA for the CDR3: TGTGCCAGCAGCGTAGGGGGACTGGGAAATTCACCCCTCCACTTT.